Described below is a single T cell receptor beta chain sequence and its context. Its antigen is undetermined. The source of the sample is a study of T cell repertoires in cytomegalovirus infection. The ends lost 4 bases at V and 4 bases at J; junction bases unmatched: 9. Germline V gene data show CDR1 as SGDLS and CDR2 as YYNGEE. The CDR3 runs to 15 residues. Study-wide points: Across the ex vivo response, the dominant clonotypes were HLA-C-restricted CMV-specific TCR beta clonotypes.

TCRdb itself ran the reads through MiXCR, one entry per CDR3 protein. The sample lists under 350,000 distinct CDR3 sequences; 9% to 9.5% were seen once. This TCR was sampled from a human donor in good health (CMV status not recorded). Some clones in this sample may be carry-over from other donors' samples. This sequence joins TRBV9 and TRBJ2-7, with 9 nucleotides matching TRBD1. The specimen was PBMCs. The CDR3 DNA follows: TGTGCCAGCAGCCAAACCGGGACAGGGTGGTACGAGCAGTACTTC. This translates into CASSQTGTGWYEQYF.